The T cell receptor (beta chain) under discussion was sequenced for a study of blood T cell repertoires in COVID-19. Study background: The study drew acute and convalescent COVID-19 samples from the United States, Italy and Spain.

Sequencing was performed with immunoSEQ multiplex PCR; in TCRdb, only in-frame clones are kept and a portion is missing. The profile covers hundreds of thousands of clones, with around 90% appearing a single time and 1.5% to 2% taken by the ten largest. CDR3 length: 16 amino acids. Losses at the gene ends were 1 base for V and 2 bases for J; bases not matched to a gene: 3. Germline loops: CDR1 KGHDR, CDR2 SFDVKD. This sequence originates from a woman aged 18-29 years with acute COVID-19. Sequencing input: PBMCs or T cells enriched from blood (not recorded which). This chain links TRBV24-1 with TRBJ2-2; 7 bases agree with TRBD1. The CDR3 here is CATSDFAGGNTGELFF. In DNA, the CDR3 is TGTGCCACCAGTGATTTCGCAGGGGGAAACACCGGGGAGCTGTTTTTT.